Below are 4 T cell receptor beta chains sequenced from a single sample in a study of cytomegalovirus exposure and HLA in healthy donors. PCR was performed using 60 Vbeta and 13 Jbeta primers. Produced via immunoSEQ multiplex PCR; TCRdb's table is partial and in-frame only. The table has about 140,000 clones, roughly two thirds seen once; the top ten hold around 1.8%. Material: PBMCs. The receptors shown here come from a male donor in good health and CMV-seronegative.

This clone appeared a few times. The chain is built from TRBV7-2 and TRBJ1-4; D might be TRBD1 (5 bases). With 2 bases removed from V and 4 bases from J, the gap between germline ends came to 11 bases. This CDR3 comprises 15 residues. Germline CDR1 reads SGHTA; CDR2 reads FQGNSA. CDR3 nucleotides: TGTGCCAGCAGCTTAACGCAGGGAATTAATGAAAAACTGTTTTTT. The encoded protein is CASSLTQGINEKLFF.

The rearrangement links TRBV6-5 to TRBJ1-3; D call uncertain. CDR1 and CDR2 (germline): MNHEY, SVGAGI. This CDR3 has 15 amino acids. Trimming shortened V by 4 bases and J by 3 bases, and 13 bases separated the two germline ends. CDR3 protein: CASSSLSAGGNTIYF. The CDR3 DNA reads as TGTGCCAGCAGTTCCCTCAGTGCGGGTGGAAACACCATATATTTT.

The rearrangement joins TRBV7-3 to TRBJ1-1; 7 bases agree with TRBD1. Germline loops: CDR1 SGHTA, CDR2 FQGTGA. The CDR3 sequence is 13 residues long. With V trimmed by 6 bases and J by 6 bases, 7 bases remained unmatched. The CDR3 here is CASSTDRDAEAFF. CDR3 in DNA: TGTGCCAGCAGTACCGACAGGGATGCTGAAGCTTTCTTT.

The gene calls are TRBV6-5 and TRBJ1-6; TRBD1 is a possible D gene (5 bases). Germline CDR1 reads MNHEY; CDR2 reads SVGAGI. Between the trimmed V and J ends, which lost 2 bases and 9 bases, there was a span of 8 bases. The CDR3 has 13 amino acids. Here the CDR3 DNA reads TGTGCCAGCAGTTACGGGGGGGGTTCACCCCTCCACTTT. Protein: CASSYGGGSPLHF.